The 28 T cell receptor beta chains listed next were all sequenced from one sample in a study of OX40 agonist ivuxolimab in advanced cancers. TCRdb's copy holds only in-frame clones and misses some; the assay was immunoSEQ multiplex PCR. The repertoire has 65,000 to 85,000 clones, around 84% of them found once; the top ten carry roughly 0.9%. Sequencing was performed on CD4+ or CD8+ T cells sorted from blood, taken in a trial of the OX40 agonist ivuxolimab. The receptors derive from an adult with an advanced solid tumor such as melanoma, head and neck, liver or kidney cancer.

V is TRBV18 and J is TRBJ1-6; no firm D call. Looked up from germline, CDR1 is KGHSH and CDR2 is LQKENI. V was trimmed by 5 bases and J by 6 bases, leaving 11 bases between them. The CDR3 totals 14 residues. The CDR3, as DNA: TGTGCCAGCTCAGCGGGATTTCGTAATTCACCCCTCCACTTT. It encodes CASSAGFRNSPLHF.

This chain connects TRBV27 to TRBJ2-3; TRBD2 aligns across 8 bases. This CDR3 is built from 15 residues. Trimming at V came to 5 bases and at J to 2 bases, leaving 6 bases not matched to a gene. CDR1 MNHEY and CDR2 SMNVEV come from the germline V gene (reference sequence). The CDR3 nucleotides read TGTGCCAGCAGTACACTAGCGGCCAACACAGATACGCAGTATTTT. Amino acids: CASSTLAANTDTQYF.

The chain carries TRBV19 and TRBJ2-3, with D perhaps given as TRBD1 or TRBD2 (5 bases each). There are 15 residues in the CDR3. Trimming took 5 bases from V and 2 from J, leaving 14 bases between them. In germline, CDR1 is LNHDA, CDR2 SQIVND (reference sequence). The CDR3 DNA sequence: TGTGCCAGTAGTCCCGTAACGGGGCCCACAGATACGCAGTATTTT. This sequence encodes CASSPVTGPTDTQYF.

This chain connects TRBV5-8 to TRBJ2-3; 7 nucleotides agree with TRBD1. CDR3 size: 15 residues. J was trimmed by 0 bases and V by 4 bases; bases with no gene match: 5. The germline V gene has CDR1 SGHTS and CDR2 YDEGEE. The DNA of the CDR3 is TGTGCCAGCAGCCGTCACAGGGGTAGCACAGATACGCAGTATTTT. This encodes CASSRHRGSTDTQYF.

V and J are TRBV12-5 and TRBJ2-2; D call uncertain. The CDR3 extends over 14 amino acids. The V and J ends lost 2 bases and 0 bases respectively, with 4 bases between them. The germline gives CDR1 LGHNT, CDR2 FRNRAP. Written as DNA, the CDR3 is TGTGCTAGTGGTTTGACTCCGAACACCGGGGAGCTGTTTTTT. This gives the protein CASGLTPNTGELFF.

V is TRBV28 and J is TRBJ2-1; 10 bases align to TRBD2. Germline V CDR1 and CDR2: MDHEN, SYDVKM. V was clipped by 3 bases and J by 9 bases; unmatched bases: 8. This CDR3 comprises 15 residues. CDR3 sequence reads: CASSFASGGGVEQFF. DNA for the CDR3: TGTGCCAGCAGTTTTGCTAGCGGGGGTGGAGTTGAGCAGTTCTTC.

V gene TRBV11-2 combines with J gene TRBJ2-2, with 8 bases identical to TRBD2. The CDR3 has 15 residues. The J segment lost 6 bases and the V segment lost 1 base, leaving 4 bases of the junction unmatched. Germline V gene sequence: CDR1 SGHAT, CDR2 FQNNGV. The CDR3 nucleotides are TGTGCCAGCAGCTTAGGAGCGGGGGTTCCCGGGGAGCTGTTTTTT. This sequence encodes CASSLGAGVPGELFF. The entire variable domain, with the rest obtained from reference TRBV11-2 and TRBJ2-2, is as follows: EAGVAQSPRYKIIEKRQSVAFWCNPISGHATLYWYQQILGQGPKLLIQFQNNGVVDDSQLPKDRFSAERLKGVDSTLKIQPAKLEDSAVYLCASSLGAGVPGELFFGEGSRLTVL.

This chain connects TRBV5-1 to TRBJ1-5; 7 nucleotides align to TRBD1. The J segment lost 6 bases and the V segment lost 4 bases, leaving 10 bases of the junction unmatched. Germline V gene sequence: CDR1 SGHRS, CDR2 YFSETQ. The CDR3 contains 15 residues. The CDR3 coding sequence is TGCGCCAGCAGCATAACAGGGGAGGGGACTCAGCCCCAGCATTTT. The encoded protein is CASSITGEGTQPQHF.

This clone showed up just once. The V call is TRBV2, the J call TRBJ1-5, with no clear D. CDR3 length: 15 amino acids. The ends were cut back, 5 bases at V and 5 bases at J, with 16 bases in the middle. In germline, CDR1 is SNHLY, CDR2 FYNNEI. The CDR3 sequence is CASSPTTPFYQPQHF. For the CDR3, the DNA is TGTGCCAGCAGTCCCACGACCCCGTTTTATCAGCCCCAGCATTTT. Variable domain in full (rest from reference TRBV2 and TRBJ1-5): EPEVTQTPSHQVTQMGQEVILRCVPISNHLYFYWYRQILGQKVEFLVSFYNNEISEKSEIFDDQFSVERPDGSNFTLKIRSTKLEDSAMYFCASSPTTPFYQPQHFGDGTRLSIL.

V and J are TRBV6-5 and TRBJ1-1; weak D call: TRBD1 (5 bases). This CDR3 is built from 14 residues. The V gene's germline CDR1 is MNHEY and CDR2 SVGAGI. Trimming stripped 2 bases from V and 2 bases from J, with 9 bases between. The CDR3: CASSYGGYNTEAFF. CDR3 nucleotides: TGTGCCAGCAGTTACGGGGGTTATAACACTGAAGCTTTCTTT.

The rearrangement links TRBV7-2 to TRBJ1-3, with D possibly matching TRBD1 (6 bases). The CDR3 consists of 17 residues. The germline V gene has CDR1 SGHTA and CDR2 FQGNSA. V was cut by 4 bases and J by 0 bases, with 16 bases left in between. CDR3 sequence (DNA): TGTGCCAGCAGCTACTCGCGGACAGCTAGCTCTGGAAACACCATATATTTT. It specifies CASSYSRTASSGNTIYF.

The V and J genes are TRBV6-1 and TRBJ2-5, with 11 positions matching TRBD2. The V gene's germline CDR1 is MNHNS and CDR2 SASEGT. The V gene end was trimmed by 4 bases and the J gene end by 1 base; junction bases not matched to a gene: 5. This CDR3 is built from 16 residues. The CDR3 DNA reads TGTGCCAGCAGTGTCCTAGCGGGGGGACTCCAAGAGACCCAGTACTTC. Amino acids: CASSVLAGGLQETQYF.

The chain uses TRBV2 and TRBJ1-5, with D maybe TRBD1 (6 bases). The CDR3 covers 14 residues. Germline V CDR1 and CDR2: SNHLY, FYNNEI. Trimming stripped 1 base from V and 6 bases from J, with 10 bases between. The CDR3, as DNA: TGTGCCAGCAGTGAAGAGGGGGGCGGTCAGCCCCAGCATTTT. This sequence encodes CASSEEGGGQPQHF.

The V and J genes are TRBV2 and TRBJ1-2; 8 bases fit TRBD1. Germline V gene sequence: CDR1 SNHLY, CDR2 FYNNEI. V shed 1 base, J shed 5 bases, and the junction held 9 bases outside the gene matches. The CDR3 contains 16 residues. The CDR3 DNA reads as TGTGCCAGCAGTGAAGTTCGCCAGGGGGCAGAATATGGCTACACCTTC. Residues: CASSEVRQGAEYGYTF.

The gene calls are TRBV7-7 and TRBJ2-7; no clear D. The length of the CDR3 is 13 residues. From germline, CDR1 is SSHAT and CDR2 FNYEAQ (reference sequence). Trimming left V 3 bases short and J 5 bases short, with 11 bases between. The DNA of the CDR3 is TGTGCCAGCAGCTTGGACCGGGCCAACGAGCAGTACTTC. Protein sequence: CASSLDRANEQYF.

The V gene is TRBV10-3, the J gene TRBJ2-1; D is possibly TRBD1 or TRBD2 (6 bases each). The ends were cut back, 10 bases at V and 7 bases at J, with 20 bases in the middle. Germline V gene lookup returns CDR1 ENHRY and CDR2 SYGVKD. CDR3 size: 14 residues. CDR3 sequence: CASRGPRGGNEQFF. Written as DNA, the CDR3 is TGTGCCAGCAGAGGCCCCAGAGGGGGGAATGAGCAGTTCTTC.

CDR3: CASSWRRGYTF. For the CDR3, the DNA is TGTGCCAGCAGCTGGAGACGAGGCTACACCTTC. The V gene is TRBV5-8, the J gene TRBJ1-2; D not certain. This CDR3 comprises 11 residues. Trimming removed 3 bases from V and 8 bases from J, with 8 bases in between. Germline V gene sequence: CDR1 SGHTS, CDR2 YDEGEE.

The V and J genes are TRBV9 and TRBJ2-5; a possible D gene is TRBD2 (5 bases). V was trimmed by 3 bases and J by 0 bases, leaving 12 bases between them. The CDR3 loop spans 15 amino acids. CDR1 and CDR2 (germline): SGDLS, YYNGEE. CDR3 coding DNA: TGTGCCAGCAGCGCCGCTCGCGGGTACCAAGAGACCCAGTACTTC. This gives the protein CASSAARGYQETQYF.

The chain joins TRBV5-1 to TRBJ1-1; perhaps TRBD1 as D (5 bases). The germline V gene encodes CDR1 SGHRS and CDR2 YFSETQ. The CDR3 covers 13 residues. The ends were cut back, 5 bases at V and 1 base at J, with 9 bases in the middle. In nucleotides, the CDR3 is TGCGCCAGCAGGGAGGGGTGGAACACTGAAGCTTTCTTT. It yields the protein CASREGWNTEAFF.

The rearrangement links TRBV19 to TRBJ2-1; 9 bases are shared with TRBD2. The CDR3 is made up of 18 amino acids. With 5 bases clipped from V and 6 bases from J, the junction kept 17 bases outside the gene matches. Germline loops: CDR1 LNHDA, CDR2 SQIVND (reference sequence). In DNA form, the CDR3 reads TGTGCCAGTAGTCCTTCCCCCAGCGGGGGGCCATCGGGCAATGAGCAGTTCTTC. Amino acid sequence: CASSPSPSGGPSGNEQFF.

V and J are TRBV19 and TRBJ1-4, with a tentative D call TRBD1 (5 bases). The CDR3 is 15 residues long. V lost 7 bases to trimming and J lost 4 bases, with 16 bases between them. Per the germline V gene, CDR1 is LNHDA and CDR2 is SQIVND (reference sequence). In DNA form, the CDR3 reads TGTGCCAGTACCCCCTTGGACAACCATAATGAAAAACTGTTTTTT. This translates into CASTPLDNHNEKLFF.

This clone was seen just once. The V gene is TRBV28, the J gene TRBJ1-1; no clear D. Per the germline V gene, CDR1 is MDHEN and CDR2 is SYDVKM. The CDR3 runs to 11 residues. V gave up 3 bases and J gave up 8 bases, with 7 bases separating them. The chain's CDR3 is CASSLVGEAFF. In DNA, the CDR3 is TGTGCCAGCAGTTTGGTGGGAGAAGCTTTCTTT.

Comments on this clone: It may be a read error: a sequence one base away is much more abundant. This sequence joins TRBV7-2 and TRBJ2-7, with 8 positions matching TRBD1. Germline CDR1 is SGHTA and CDR2 is FQGNSA. The CDR3 has 15 amino acids. The CDR3 DNA reads TGTGCCAGCAGCTTACGGACAGGGAGTTCCTACGAGCAGCACTTC. Amino acids: CASSLRTGSSYEQHF.

The V and J genes are TRBV19 and TRBJ2-7; D perhaps matches TRBD1 (7 bases). The CDR3 sequence is 14 residues long. Trimming stripped 5 bases from V and 7 bases from J, with 18 bases between. CDR1 is LNHDA and CDR2 is SQIVND in the germline V gene (reference sequence). The CDR3, as DNA: TGTGCCAGTAGTTCGTTCGACAGGGCGGGGGAGCAGTACTTC. It specifies CASSSFDRAGEQYF.

This clone was seen only once. CDR3 in amino acids: CASSPQVHSNQPQHF. DNA for the CDR3: TGTGCCAGCAGCCCCCAGGTACATAGCAATCAGCCCCAGCATTTT. The chain couples TRBV4-2 to TRBJ1-5; no clear D. This CDR3 is 15 amino acids long. CDR1 and CDR2 (germline): LGHNA, YNFKEQ. V was trimmed by 4 bases and J by 0 bases, leaving 10 bases between them.

This chain uses TRBV27 with TRBJ2-1; 11 bases map to TRBD2. The CDR3 has 18 amino acids. J gave up 6 bases and V 3 bases, and 13 bases lay outside the gene matches. The germline gives CDR1 MNHEY, CDR2 SMNVEV (reference sequence). CDR3 sequence reads: CASSFLRLAGKTANEQFF. The CDR3 bases are TGTGCCAGCAGTTTCCTCCGACTAGCGGGGAAAACGGCCAATGAGCAGTTCTTC.

The J gene is TRBJ2-5, the V gene TRBV2; no definite D call. The CDR3 consists of 11 residues. Looked up from germline, CDR1 is SNHLY and CDR2 is FYNNEI. V lost 6 bases to trimming and J lost 0 bases, with 2 bases between them. In DNA, the CDR3 is TGTGCCAGCAGATACCAAGAGACCCAGTACTTC. Protein sequence: CASRYQETQYF.

This chain connects TRBV10-1 to TRBJ2-2; D is unclear. V lost 3 bases to trimming and J lost 0 bases, with 11 bases between them. Germline CDR1 and CDR2: WNHNN and SYGVQD (reference sequence). The CDR3 extends over 16 amino acids. CDR3 sequence reads: CASSDFVTANTGELFF. The CDR3 nucleotides read TGCGCCAGCAGTGATTTCGTTACCGCGAACACCGGGGAGCTGTTTTTT.